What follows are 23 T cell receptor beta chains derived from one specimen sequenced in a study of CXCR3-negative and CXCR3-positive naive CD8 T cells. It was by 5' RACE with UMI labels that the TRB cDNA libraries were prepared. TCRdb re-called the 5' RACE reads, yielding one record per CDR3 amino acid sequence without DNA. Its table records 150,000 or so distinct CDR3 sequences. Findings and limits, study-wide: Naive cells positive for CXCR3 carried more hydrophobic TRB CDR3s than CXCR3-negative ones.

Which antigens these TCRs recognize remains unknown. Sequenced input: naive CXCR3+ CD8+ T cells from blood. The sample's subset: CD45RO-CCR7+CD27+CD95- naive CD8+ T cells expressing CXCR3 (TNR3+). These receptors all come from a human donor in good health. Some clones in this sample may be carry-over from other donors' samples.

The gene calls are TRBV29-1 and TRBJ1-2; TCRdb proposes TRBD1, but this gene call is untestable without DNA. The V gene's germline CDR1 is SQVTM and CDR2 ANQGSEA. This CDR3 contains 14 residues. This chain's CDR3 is CSVGQPGQHYGYTF. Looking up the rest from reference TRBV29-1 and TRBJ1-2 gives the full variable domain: SAVISQKPSRDICQRGTSLTIQCQVDSQVTMMFWYRQQPGQSLTLIATANQGSEATYESGFVIDKFPISRPNLTFSTLTVSNMSPEDSSIYLCSVGQPGQHYGYTFGSGTRLTVV.

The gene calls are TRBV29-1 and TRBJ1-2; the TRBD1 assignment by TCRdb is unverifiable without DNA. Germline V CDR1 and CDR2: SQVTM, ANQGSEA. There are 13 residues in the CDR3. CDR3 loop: CSVAGGTNYGYTF.

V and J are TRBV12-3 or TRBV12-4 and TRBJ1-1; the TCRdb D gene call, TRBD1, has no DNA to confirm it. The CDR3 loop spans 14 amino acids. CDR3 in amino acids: CASSLHRGLTEAFF.

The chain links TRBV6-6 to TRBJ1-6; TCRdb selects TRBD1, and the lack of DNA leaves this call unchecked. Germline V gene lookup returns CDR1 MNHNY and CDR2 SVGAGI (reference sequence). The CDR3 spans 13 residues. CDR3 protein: CASNGRGLSPLHF.

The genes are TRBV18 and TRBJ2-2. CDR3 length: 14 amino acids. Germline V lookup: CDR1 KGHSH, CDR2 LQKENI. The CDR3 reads CASSPGPDTGELFF.

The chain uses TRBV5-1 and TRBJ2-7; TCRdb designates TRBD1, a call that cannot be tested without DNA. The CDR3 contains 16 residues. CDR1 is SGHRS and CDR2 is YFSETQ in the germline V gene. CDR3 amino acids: CASSWDIEAPSYEQYF.

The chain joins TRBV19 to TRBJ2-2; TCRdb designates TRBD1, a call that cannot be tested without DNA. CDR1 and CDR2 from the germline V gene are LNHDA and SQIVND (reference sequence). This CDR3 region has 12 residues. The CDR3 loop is CAAYRGPGELFF.

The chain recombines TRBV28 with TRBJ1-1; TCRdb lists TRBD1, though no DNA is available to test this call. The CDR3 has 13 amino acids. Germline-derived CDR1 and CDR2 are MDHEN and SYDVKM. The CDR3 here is CASSLGQVTEAFF.

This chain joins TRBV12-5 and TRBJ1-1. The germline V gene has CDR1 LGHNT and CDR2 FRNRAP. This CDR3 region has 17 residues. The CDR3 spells CASGLVPTAGEDTEAFF. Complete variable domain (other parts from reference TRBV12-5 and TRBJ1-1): DARVTQTPRHKVTEMGQEVTMRCQPILGHNTVFWYRQTMMQGLELLAYFRNRAPLDDSGMPKDRFSAEMPDATLATLKIQPSEPRDSAVYFCASGLVPTAGEDTEAFFGQGTRLTVV.

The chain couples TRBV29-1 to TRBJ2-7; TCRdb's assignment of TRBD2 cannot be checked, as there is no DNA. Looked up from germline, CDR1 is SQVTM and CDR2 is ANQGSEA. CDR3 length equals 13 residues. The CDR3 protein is CSVETSVSYEQYF.

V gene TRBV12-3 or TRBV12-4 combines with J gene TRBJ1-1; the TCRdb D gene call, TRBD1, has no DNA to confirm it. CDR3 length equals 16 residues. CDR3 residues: CASSDRTGGMNTEAFF.

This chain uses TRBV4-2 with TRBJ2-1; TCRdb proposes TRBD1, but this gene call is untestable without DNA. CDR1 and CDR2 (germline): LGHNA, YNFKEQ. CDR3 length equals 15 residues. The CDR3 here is CASSLGQGLFFEQFF.

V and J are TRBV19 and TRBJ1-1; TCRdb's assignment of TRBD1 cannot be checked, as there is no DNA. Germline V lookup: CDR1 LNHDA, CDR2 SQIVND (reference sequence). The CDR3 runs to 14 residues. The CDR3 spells CASRTGAIDTEAFF.

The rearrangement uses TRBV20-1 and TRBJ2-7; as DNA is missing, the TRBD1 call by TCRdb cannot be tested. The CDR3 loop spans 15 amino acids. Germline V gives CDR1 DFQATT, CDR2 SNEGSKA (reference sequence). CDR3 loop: CSARGWGQNSYEQYF.

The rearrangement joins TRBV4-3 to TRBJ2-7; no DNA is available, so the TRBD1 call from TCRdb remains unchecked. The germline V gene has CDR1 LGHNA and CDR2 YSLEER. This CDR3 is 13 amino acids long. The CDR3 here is CASSQPGGYEQYF.

The CDR3 loop reads CATSRDRSLGNIQYF. This rearrangement joins TRBV15 to TRBJ2-4. CDR1 is LNHNV and CDR2 is YYDKDF in the germline V gene (reference sequence). The CDR3 is made up of 15 amino acids.

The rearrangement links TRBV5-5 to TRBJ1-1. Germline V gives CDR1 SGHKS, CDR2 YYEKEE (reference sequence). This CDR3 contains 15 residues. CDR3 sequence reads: CASTLGPASDTEAFF.

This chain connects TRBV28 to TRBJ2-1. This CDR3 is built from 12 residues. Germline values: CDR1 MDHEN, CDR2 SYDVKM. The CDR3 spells CASSPIVNEQFF.

The CDR3 loop reads CASSLDNYEQYF. The V call is TRBV7-6, the J call TRBJ2-7. Germline values: CDR1 SGHVS, CDR2 FNYEAQ. There are 12 residues in the CDR3.

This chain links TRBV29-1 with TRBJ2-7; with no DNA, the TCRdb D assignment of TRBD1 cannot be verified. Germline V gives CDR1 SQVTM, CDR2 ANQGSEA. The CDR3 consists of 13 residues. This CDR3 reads CSVEGDIEYEQYF.

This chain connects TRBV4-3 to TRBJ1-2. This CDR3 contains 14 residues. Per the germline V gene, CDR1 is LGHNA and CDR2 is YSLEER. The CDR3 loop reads CASSQDLGVYGYTF.

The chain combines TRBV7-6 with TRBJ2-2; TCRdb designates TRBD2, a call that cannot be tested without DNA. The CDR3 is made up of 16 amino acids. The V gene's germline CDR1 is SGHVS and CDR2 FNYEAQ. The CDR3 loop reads CASSLTSGAPTGELFF.

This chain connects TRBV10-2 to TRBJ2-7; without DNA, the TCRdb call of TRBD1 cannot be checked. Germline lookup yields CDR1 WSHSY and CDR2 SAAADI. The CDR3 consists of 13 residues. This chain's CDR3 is CASSSGQSYEQYF.